This passage covers 21 T cell receptor beta chains from one sample sequenced in a study of T cell responses to AZD1222 COVID-19 vaccine. Libraries were prepared by immunoSEQ multiplex PCR; TCRdb keeps only in-frame clonotypes and omits some of them. Among about 140,000 clones listed, about 91% were seen once. Source: peripheral blood, taken on day 0 of AZD1222 vaccination. The source of these receptors is an adult in good health.

The rearrangement joins TRBV20-1 to TRBJ2-7, with D possibly being TRBD1 (5 bases). V was shortened by 3 bases and J by 0 bases, with 15 bases between the two germline ends. CDR1 is DFQATT and CDR2 is SNEGSKA in the germline V gene (reference sequence). The CDR3 has 15 amino acids. CDR3 nucleotides: TGCAGTGCTAGTGTGACAGCTGACCTCTCCTACGAGCAGTACTTC. It is translated as CSASVTADLSYEQYF.

The V and J genes are TRBV4-3 and TRBJ1-6; D might be TRBD1 (6 bases). In germline, CDR1 is LGHNA, CDR2 YSLEER. CDR3 length equals 19 residues. V was pared by 4 bases and J by 0 bases, with 19 bases between. CDR3 bases: TGCGCCAGCAGCCCCGGTGGCAGGGGAAAGAGCTCCTATAATTCACCCCTCCACTTT. Translating gives CASSPGGRGKSSYNSPLHF.

The rearrangement uses TRBV11-3 and TRBJ1-6; D uncertain. Trimming stripped 5 bases from V and 8 bases from J, with 10 bases between. The CDR3 extends over 13 amino acids. Germline V gene data show CDR1 as SGHNT and CDR2 as YENEEA. CDR3 nucleotides: TGTGCCAGCAGCCCGGACGTATATTCACCCCTCCACTTT. Translating gives CASSPDVYSPLHF.

J is TRBJ1-1 and V is TRBV7-3; D is possibly TRBD1 (5 bases). The CDR3 has 14 residues. Trimming took off 4 bases at V and 4 bases at J, with 13 bases between the two ends. Per the germline V gene, CDR1 is SGHTA and CDR2 is FQGTGA. CDR3 amino acids: CASSSGGQGTEAFF. As DNA, the CDR3 is TGTGCCAGCAGCTCCGGTGGGCAGGGCACTGAAGCTTTCTTT.

The V call is TRBV7-9, the J call TRBJ1-3; 8 bases align to TRBD1. The CDR3 runs to 15 residues. The junction had 4 bases not matched to a gene; V was cut back by 6 bases and J by 0 bases. Germline lookup yields CDR1 SEHNR and CDR2 FQNEAQ (reference sequence). CDR3 nucleotide sequence: TGTGCCAGCAGTGTGCAGGGGGCCTCTGGAAACACCATATATTTT. As protein: CASSVQGASGNTIYF. Combining the CDR3 with reference TRBV7-9 and TRBJ1-3 gives the whole variable domain DTGVSQNPRHKITKRGQNVTFRCDPISEHNRLYWYRQTLGQGPEFLTYFQNEAQLEKSRLLSDRFSAERPKGSFSTLEIQRTEQGDSAMYLCASSVQGASGNTIYFGEGSWLTVV.

The chain is built from TRBV28 and TRBJ2-7; D may be TRBD2 (5 bases). Germline values: CDR1 MDHEN, CDR2 SYDVKM. This CDR3 has 12 amino acids. Deletions cut 5 bases from V and 6 bases from J, with 11 bases between. The CDR3 loop reads CASSLREGEQYF. Written as DNA, the CDR3 is TGTGCCAGCAGTCTCCGGGAAGGCGAGCAGTACTTC. Combining the CDR3 with reference TRBV28 and TRBJ2-7 gives the whole variable domain DVKVTQSSRYLVKRTGEKVFLECVQDMDHENMFWYRQDPGLGLRLIYFSYDVKMKEKGDIPEGYSVSREKKERFSLILESASTNQTSMYLCASSLREGEQYFGPGTRLTVT.

The chain is built from TRBV7-2 and TRBJ1-1; D call uncertain. Trimming removed 5 bases at V and 1 base at J, with 11 bases between. Germline values: CDR1 SGHTA, CDR2 FQGNSA. The CDR3 is 14 residues long. CDR3 sequence: CASSLHPPNTEAFF. The CDR3 DNA reads as TGTGCCAGCAGCCTCCATCCGCCGAACACTGAAGCTTTCTTT.

The chain combines TRBV3-1 (or the pseudogene TRBV3-2) with TRBJ2-3; D could derive from TRBD1 or TRBD2 (6 bases each). Between the trimmed V and J ends, which lost 0 bases and 0 bases, there was a span of 10 bases. In germline, CDR1 is LGHDT, CDR2 YNNKEL (reference sequence). This CDR3 region has 16 residues. CDR3 amino acids: CASSQDPGASTDTQYF. CDR3 sequence (DNA): TGTGCCAGCAGCCAAGATCCGGGGGCCAGCACAGATACGCAGTATTTT.

The genes are TRBV7-9 and TRBJ1-6; D may be TRBD1 (5 bases). Germline CDR1 is SEHNR and CDR2 is FQNEAQ (reference sequence). CDR3 length: 14 residues. Trimming stripped 3 bases from V and 7 bases from J, with 10 bases between. The CDR3 here is CASSFGDLNSPLHF. DNA of the CDR3: TGTGCCAGCAGCTTTGGGGACTTGAATTCACCCCTCCACTTT.

The chain links TRBV19 to TRBJ1-2, with TRBD1 identical over 8 bases. V gave up 5 bases and J gave up 8 bases; unmatched junction bases: 10. Germline values: CDR1 LNHDA, CDR2 SQIVND (reference sequence). CDR3 length: 14 amino acids. The CDR3 DNA reads TGTGCCAGTAGTGGGACAGGAGGTACCTTAGGCTACACCTTC. Protein product: CASSGTGGTLGYTF.

The chain recombines TRBV7-9 with TRBJ1-4, with 7 bases aligning to TRBD1. Per the germline V gene, CDR1 is SEHNR and CDR2 is FQNEAQ (reference sequence). The V gene end was trimmed by 5 bases and the J gene end by 0 bases; junction bases not matched to a gene: 9. The CDR3 has 17 residues. The CDR3 nucleotides read TGTGCCAGCAGCACCCGACAGGGTTCCACAACTAATGAAAAACTGTTTTTT. This gives the protein CASSTRQGSTTNEKLFF.

The chain recombines TRBV18 with TRBJ2-3; D gene uncertain. The CDR3 has 16 residues. The V end lost 0 bases, the J end lost 1 base, and 11 bases lay between the germline ends. CDR1 is KGHSH and CDR2 is LQKENI in the germline V gene. The CDR3 is CASSPPDLMGTDTQYF. The CDR3 bases are TGTGCCAGCTCACCACCGGACCTTATGGGCACAGATACGCAGTATTTT.

This CDR3 reads CAWSENYGYTF. CDR3 coding DNA: TGTGCCTGGAGTGAAAACTATGGCTACACCTTC. The genes are TRBV30 and TRBJ1-2; D is undetermined. The CDR3 covers 11 residues. The V and J ends lost 1 base and 2 bases respectively, with 2 bases between them. The germline V gene encodes CDR1 GTSNPN and CDR2 SVGIG (reference sequence).

The chain joins TRBV7-2 to TRBJ1-4, with D possibly matching TRBD1 (6 bases). The V gene's germline CDR1 is SGHTA and CDR2 FQGNSA. CDR3 length: 15 residues. V was clipped by 3 bases and J by 7 bases, with 15 bases between them. CDR3 bases: TGTGCCAGCAGCTTTGGCGGGGGCGGGGGTGAAAAACTGTTTTTT. The encoded protein is CASSFGGGGGEKLFF.

This chain links TRBV7-9 with TRBJ2-1, with D hard to call. Looked up from germline, CDR1 is SEHNR and CDR2 is FQNEAQ (reference sequence). The V end was cut by 4 bases, the J end by 2 bases, with 9 bases between. CDR3 length: 14 residues. CDR3: CASSWAQTYNEQFF. The CDR3 bases are TGTGCCAGCAGCTGGGCCCAGACCTACAATGAGCAGTTCTTC.

The rearrangement links TRBV27 to TRBJ1-5; a possible D gene is TRBD1 (5 bases). The ends were cut back, 11 bases at V and 6 bases at J, with 20 bases in the middle. The CDR3 is 14 residues long. Germline CDR1 and CDR2: MNHEY and SMNVEV (reference sequence). The CDR3 DNA reads as TGTGCCTACCCCCCGGGGGACGGAGGTCAGCCCCAGCATTTT. Translation: CAYPPGDGGQPQHF.

This chain joins TRBV19 and TRBJ2-7; D remains ambiguous. The CDR3 spans 13 residues. Trimming took off 4 bases at V and 6 bases at J, with 13 bases between the two ends. Germline values: CDR1 LNHDA, CDR2 SQIVND (reference sequence). DNA for the CDR3: TGTGCCAGTAGTACCCCCCCTGTCTCCGAGCAGTACTTC. Translating it yields CASSTPPVSEQYF.

V is TRBV4-1 and J is TRBJ2-5; D is perhaps TRBD1 or TRBD2 (5 bases each). V was pared by 2 bases and J by 5 bases, with 12 bases between. The CDR3 is 14 amino acids. Germline V gene data show CDR1 as MGHRA and CDR2 as YSYEKL. In DNA form, the CDR3 reads TGCGCCAGCAGCCAATCTGGGACCAAGGAGACCCAGTACTTC. Translating it yields CASSQSGTKETQYF.

DNA for the CDR3: TGTGCCAGTAGTTGGGGGCGGGACAATGAGCAGTTCTTC. It encodes CASSWGRDNEQFF. V and J are TRBV19 and TRBJ2-1, with D tentatively TRBD1 (6 bases). The germline gives CDR1 LNHDA, CDR2 SQIVND (reference sequence). The V end lost 5 bases, the J end lost 5 bases, and 10 bases lay between the germline ends. CDR3 length: 13 amino acids. Using reference TRBV19 and TRBJ2-1 for the parts outside the CDR3, the full variable domain is DGGITQSPKYLFRKEGQNVTLSCEQNLNHDAMYWYRQDPGQGLRLIYYSQIVNDFQKGDIAEGYSVSREKKESFPLTVTSAQKNPTAFYLCASSWGRDNEQFFGPGTRLTVL.

The V gene is TRBV27, the J gene TRBJ2-4; 10 positions agree with TRBD2. From germline, CDR1 is MNHEY and CDR2 SMNVEV (reference sequence). The V and J ends lost 6 bases and 4 bases, in that order; junction bases with no gene match: 3. The CDR3 runs to 14 residues. The CDR3 DNA follows: TGTGCCAGCAGCTCTAGCGGGAGTAAAAACATTCAGTACTTC. This translates into CASSSSGSKNIQYF.

This chain links TRBV7-2 with TRBJ2-2, with D unclear. Germline V gene sequence: CDR1 SGHTA, CDR2 FQGNSA. V lost 5 bases and J lost 6, with 16 bases in between. There are 15 residues in the CDR3. Here the CDR3 reads CASSLRGVKAGELFF. CDR3 nucleotides: TGTGCCAGCAGCCTCCGTGGAGTAAAGGCCGGGGAGCTGTTTTTT.